The clone carrying this T cell receptor beta chain was found a few times. What it binds is not known. This sample is part of a study of a mutant IDH1 vaccine in newly diagnosed glioma. General study findings and limits: The study observed vaccine-induced immune responses in approximately 93% of patients.

Assay used: immunoSEQ multiplex PCR; TCRdb lists only in-frame clones, some missing. The sample shows 40,000 or so clones, roughly 92% of them seen only once. Time point here: baseline, week 1 (first vaccination visit). Treatment of the sample: pre-vaccination baseline after standard-of-care therapy. The donor cohort comprised cases of new WHO grade 3 or 4 IDH1-mutant, ATRX-lost astrocytoma. Germline V gene sequence: CDR1 LNHDA, CDR2 SQIVND (reference sequence). The germline V and J ends were trimmed by 8 bases and 1 base, with 17 bases remaining between them. The CDR3 length is 15 residues. The material was PBMCs, obtained from a glioma patient treated with radiotherapy, temozolomide or both. The genes are TRBV19 and TRBJ1-1; a weak D match, TRBD1 (5 bases). The receptor comes from a young man with glioma. The CDR3: CASGTGQRGNTEAFF. DNA for the CDR3: TGTGCCAGTGGGACGGGGCAGCGAGGGAACACTGAAGCTTTCTTT.